Included here is one T cell receptor (beta chain) sequence, with context. This CDR3 spans 14 amino acids. Germline V gene data show CDR1 as SGHTA and CDR2 as FQGNSA. The V end lost 5 bases, the J end lost 1 base, and 9 bases lay between the germline ends. The entry originates in a study of blood T cell repertoires in COVID-19. Some clones are missing from TCRdb's copy, which holds only in-frame ones; the method was immunoSEQ multiplex PCR. The sample lists about 230,000 clones; approximately 87% were seen once. This receptor was obtained from a woman aged 65 to 85 with active or convalescent COVID-19. The material sequenced was peripheral blood. The chain combines TRBV7-2 with TRBJ2-1, with D maybe TRBD2 (5 bases). The CDR3 sequence: CASSARESYNEQFF. As DNA, the CDR3 is TGTGCCAGCAGCGCCCGGGAATCCTACAATGAGCAGTTCTTC.